The 13 T cell receptor beta chains below were found in one sample sequenced in a study of T cell clones after liver transplantation. Here immunoSEQ multiplex PCR was the method, and the copy in TCRdb shows in-frame clones only, minus some. Of about 72,000 clones listed, about 92% are singletons. Sequencing was performed on CD4+ T cells from blood, taken before liver transplant. The receptors stem from a human donor who received a liver transplant.

V and J are TRBV2 and TRBJ1-2; tentative D call: TRBD1 (5 bases). Germline loops: CDR1 SNHLY, CDR2 FYNNEI. The V end lost 6 bases, the J end lost 4 bases, and 18 bases lay between the germline ends. CDR3 length: 15 amino acids. The CDR3 DNA reads as TGTGCCAGCAGGGGGCAAAGAGAGATCATCTATGGCTACACCTTC. Its protein is CASRGQREIIYGYTF.

This rearrangement joins TRBV14 to TRBJ2-1, with 15 bases that match TRBD2. Trimming cost V 2 bases and J 7 bases; bases outside gene matches: 6. The CDR3 has 17 residues. CDR1 is SGHDN, CDR2 FVKESK, per germline. CDR3 protein: CASSQKPGTSGRNEQFF. For the CDR3, the DNA is TGTGCCAGCAGCCAAAAACCCGGGACTAGCGGGAGGAATGAGCAGTTCTTC.

This chain links TRBV7-2 with TRBJ2-1; D may be TRBD2 (5 bases). This CDR3 has 14 residues. V shed 5 bases and J shed 5 bases, with 13 bases lying between them. Germline V gene data show CDR1 as SGHTA and CDR2 as FQGNSA. CDR3: CASSPSRLHNEQFF. The CDR3 nucleotides read TGTGCCAGCAGCCCGAGCCGACTACACAATGAGCAGTTCTTC.

The chain links TRBV18 to TRBJ1-5; maybe TRBD1 (5 bases). The CDR3 sequence is 14 residues long. Germline values: CDR1 KGHSH, CDR2 LQKENI. The V and J ends lost 5 bases and 5 bases respectively, with 13 bases between them. The CDR3 protein is CASSTAGGDQPQHF. The CDR3 DNA sequence: TGTGCCAGCTCAACGGCCGGGGGGGATCAGCCCCAGCATTTT.

The chain combines TRBV6-1 with TRBJ2-1; TRBD2 agrees at 13 bases. The CDR3 has 18 residues. Germline V CDR1 and CDR2: MNHNS, SASEGT. The J segment lost 1 base and the V segment lost 4 bases, leaving 7 bases of the junction unmatched. The CDR3 is CASSVRPGLAGSYNEQFF. Written as DNA, the CDR3 is TGTGCCAGCAGTGTCCGTCCGGGACTAGCGGGATCCTACAATGAGCAGTTCTTC.

V is TRBV7-6 and J is TRBJ2-1; 7 bases fit TRBD1. The J segment lost 5 bases and the V segment lost 3 bases, leaving 7 bases of the junction unmatched. CDR1 and CDR2 from the germline V gene are SGHVS and FNYEAQ. The CDR3 runs 15 residues. CDR3 sequence reads: CASSLTDRRNNEQFF. The CDR3 DNA reads TGTGCCAGCAGCTTGACGGACAGGAGAAACAATGAGCAGTTCTTC.

The chain has TRBV12-5 and TRBJ2-5; perhaps TRBD1 as D (6 bases). V lost 6 bases, J lost 1 base, and 15 bases lay in between. The germline V gene has CDR1 LGHNT and CDR2 FRNRAP. CDR3 size: 15 residues. CDR3 nucleotides: TGTGCTAGTGGGTTACCGGGACACCCCCAAGAGACCCAGTACTTC. Amino acid sequence: CASGLPGHPQETQYF.

The rearrangement joins TRBV28 to TRBJ1-4; D is ambiguous. Trimming left V 10 bases short and J 4 bases short, with 10 bases between. The germline V gene has CDR1 MDHEN and CDR2 SYDVKM. CDR3 size: 12 residues. CDR3 bases: TGTGCCACCACCAAAGTTAATGAAAAACTGTTTTTT. Translating gives CATTKVNEKLFF.

V is TRBV5-4 and J is TRBJ2-5; D gene uncertain. Germline V gene data show CDR1 as SGHNT and CDR2 as YYREEE (reference sequence). V gave up 3 bases and J gave up 2 bases, with 2 bases separating them. The CDR3 spans 11 residues. In DNA form, the CDR3 reads TGTGCCAGCAGCTCACAAGAGACCCAGTACTTC. It encodes CASSSQETQYF.

The V and J genes are TRBV9 and TRBJ1-2; 7 bases agree with TRBD1. Germline V CDR1 and CDR2: SGDLS, YYNGEE. This CDR3 is built from 14 residues. The V and J ends lost 0 bases and 4 bases, in that order; junction bases with no gene match: 3. CDR3 sequence reads: CASSVEHRGYGYTF. The CDR3 DNA sequence: TGTGCCAGCAGCGTAGAACACAGGGGCTATGGCTACACCTTC.

This chain joins TRBV5-1 and TRBJ2-7; TRBD2 aligns across 9 bases. With V trimmed by 0 bases and J by 2 bases, 0 bases remained unmatched. Per germline, CDR1 SGHRS and CDR2 YFSETQ. The CDR3 loop spans 14 amino acids. The CDR3, as DNA: TGCGCCAGCAGCTTGGCTAGCGGGGCCTACGAGCAGTACTTC. Its protein is CASSLASGAYEQYF.

V usage is TRBV10-3 and J usage is TRBJ2-7; 11 positions agree with TRBD1. Germline trimming cut 6 bases from V and 3 bases from J; bases unmatched to any gene: 4. This CDR3 is built from 14 residues. CDR1 and CDR2 (germline): ENHRY, SYGVKD. CDR3 amino acids: CAISPGTGGYEQYF. CDR3 bases: TGTGCCATCAGCCCCGGGACAGGGGGCTACGAGCAGTACTTC.

The chain couples TRBV5-4 to TRBJ2-2; a weak D match, TRBD2 (5 bases). The CDR3 length is 16 residues. Germline values: CDR1 SGHNT, CDR2 YYREEE (reference sequence). V was cut by 1 base and J by 6 bases, with 16 bases left in between. CDR3 amino acids: CASSLPGPGIAGELFF. The CDR3 DNA follows: TGTGCCAGCAGCTTGCCTGGACCGGGAATCGCCGGGGAGCTGTTTTTT.